The clone carrying this T cell receptor beta chain has only one observation. Antigen: not known. One junction end does not reproduce the germline sequence, and a read error may be involved. Germline values: CDR1 DFQATT, CDR2 SNEGSKA (reference sequence). The CDR3 consists of 15 residues. The entry originates in a study of blood T cells in healthy people across ages. Study results and limitations: Researchers report that TCR beta diversity correlated strongly with naive T cell percentage.

Through a sample-barcoded 5' primer and a J-beta primer mix, a second PCR was run for roughly 6 to 11 cycles. TCRdb analysed the 5' RACE reads with MiXCR anew, one entry per CDR3 protein. The data show about 800,000 distinct CDR3 sequences, with 20% to 25% seen just once and around 3.6% held by the top ten. The sample also formed part of further work on T cells of mothers and their children. This second study says: Related and unrelated pairs show TCR recombination output that thymic selection shapes similarly.

The sequence came from a boy aged 5-17 years in good health. Sequenced: blood. The V and J genes are TRBV20-1 and TRBJ2-5, with a tentative D call TRBD2 (6 bases). The J call may be faulty, since TRBJ2-7 better matches the DNA end. For the CDR3, the DNA is TGCGGTGCTAGAGGCCCAGCGGGCCCTCTATACGAGCAGTACTTC. It specifies CGARGPAGPLYEQYF.